This TCR beta chain was captured in a study of control samples from healthy donors and cancer patients. There are 13 residues in the CDR3. V dropped 5 bases and J dropped 6 bases, with 13 bases sitting between them. Per the germline V gene, CDR1 is PRHDT and CDR2 is FYEKMQ (reference sequence). Assay used: immunoSEQ multiplex PCR; TCRdb lists only in-frame clones, some missing. The table records about 120,000 clones, 85% to 90% of them present only once. The sequence came from a man aged 30-40 years in good health. The rearrangement joins TRBV13 to TRBJ1-1, with D tentatively TRBD1 (6 bases). The sequenced material came from blood. This chain's CDR3 is CASSAYRAAEAFF. DNA for the CDR3: TGTGCCAGCAGCGCTTACAGGGCCGCTGAAGCTTTCTTT. Using reference TRBV13 and TRBJ1-1 for the parts outside the CDR3, the full variable domain is AAGVIQSPRHLIKEKRETATLKCYPIPRHDTVYWYQQGPGQDPQFLISFYEKMQSDKGSIPDRFSAQQFSDYHSELNMSSLELGDSALYFCASSAYRAAEAFFGQGTRLTVV.